This TCR beta chain was sequenced for a study of regulatory T cells in long-lasting Graves disease. Looking at the study overall: Antithyroid drugs had been given to newly diagnosed Graves' patients for under 3 months. Study-wide points: The study found lower TCR diversity in persistent Graves' patients than in newly diagnosed ones.

Assembly of TCR beta libraries relied on iRepertoire HTBI primers together with Arm-PCR of CDR3 regions. One entry per CDR3 protein, called by TCRdb with MiXCR from the multiplex PCR reads. The repertoire holds approximately 490,000 distinct CDR3 sequences, with 16% as singletons. Time point described: newly diagnosed GD, antithyroid drugs for less than 3 months. From RNA extracted from PBMCs, the TCR library was made. One endocrinology department in Xi'an, China, was where patients came from. This clonotype was picked up many times. Antigen: not known. The CDR3 sequence is 12 residues long. From germline, CDR1 is SNHLY and CDR2 FYNNEI. The V end lost 5 bases, the J end lost 4 bases, and 6 bases lay between the germline ends. Another study also made use of these data, one on T cells in Graves' hyperthyroidism and ophthalmopathy. That work adds: In the first-round RT-PCR of the TCR CDR3, the HTBI primer set was used.

The sequencing used peripheral blood mononuclear cells (PBMCs), collected at new diagnosis, from a patient treated with antithyroid drugs. The chain recombines TRBV2 with TRBJ1-5; D is unresolved. The clonotype comes from a man aged 35 to 55 with Graves disease. CDR3 DNA sequence: TGTGCCAGCAGTACCGGGAATCAGCCCCAGCATTTT. Translating it yields CASSTGNQPQHF.